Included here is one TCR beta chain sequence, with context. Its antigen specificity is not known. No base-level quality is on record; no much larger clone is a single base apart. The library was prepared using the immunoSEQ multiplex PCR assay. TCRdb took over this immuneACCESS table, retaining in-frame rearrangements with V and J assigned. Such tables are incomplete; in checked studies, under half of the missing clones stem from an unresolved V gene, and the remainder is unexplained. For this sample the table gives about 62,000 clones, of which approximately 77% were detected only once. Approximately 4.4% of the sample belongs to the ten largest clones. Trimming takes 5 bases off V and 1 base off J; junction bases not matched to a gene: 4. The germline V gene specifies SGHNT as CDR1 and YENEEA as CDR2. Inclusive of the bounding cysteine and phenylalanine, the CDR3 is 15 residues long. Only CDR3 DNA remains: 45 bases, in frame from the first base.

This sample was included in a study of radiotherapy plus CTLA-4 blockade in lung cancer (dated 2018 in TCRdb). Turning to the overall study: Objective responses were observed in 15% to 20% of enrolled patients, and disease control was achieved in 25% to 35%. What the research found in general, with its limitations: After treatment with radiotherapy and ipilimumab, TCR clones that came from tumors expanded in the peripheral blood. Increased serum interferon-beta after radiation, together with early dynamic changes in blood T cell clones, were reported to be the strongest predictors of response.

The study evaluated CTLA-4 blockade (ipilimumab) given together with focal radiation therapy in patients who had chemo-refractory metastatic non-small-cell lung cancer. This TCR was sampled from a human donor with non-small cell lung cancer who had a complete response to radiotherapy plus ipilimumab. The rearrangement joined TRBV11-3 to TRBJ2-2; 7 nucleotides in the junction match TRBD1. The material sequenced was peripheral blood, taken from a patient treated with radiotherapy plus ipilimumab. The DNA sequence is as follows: TGTGCCAGCAGCCCTAGGACAGGGAACACCGGGGAGCTGTTTTTT. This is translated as CASSPRTGNTGELFF.